These 22 T cell receptor beta chains were sequenced from one sample in a study of T cells in narcolepsy. Measured with immunoSEQ multiplex PCR; TCRdb has only the in-frame clones, and not every one. The repertoire holds about 33,000 clones, with about nine tenths as singletons. The specimen was CD45RA- memory CD4+ T cells from PBMCs. Receptors were obtained from a human donor with narcolepsy.

This sequence joins TRBV6-1 and TRBJ1-1; D gene unclear. CDR1 and CDR2 (germline): MNHNS, SASEGT. V was shortened by 3 bases and J by 9 bases, with 8 bases between the two germline ends. This CDR3 is 11 amino acids long. The CDR3 sequence is CASSETGKAFF. The CDR3, as DNA: TGTGCCAGCAGTGAGACGGGGAAAGCTTTCTTT.

The rearrangement uses TRBV29-1 and TRBJ1-6; D might be TRBD1 (5 bases). The V gene's germline CDR1 is SQVTM and CDR2 ANQGSEA. The CDR3 contains 13 residues. Trimming removed 3 bases at V and 12 bases at J, with 15 bases between. CDR3 loop: CSVDDGPGRPLHF. CDR3 DNA: TGCAGCGTTGATGACGGGCCGGGGCGACCCCTCCACTTT.

The chain employs TRBV19 and TRBJ1-6; no reliable D call. The CDR3 consists of 15 residues. Per the germline V gene, CDR1 is LNHDA and CDR2 is SQIVND (reference sequence). Trimming stripped 4 bases from V and 5 bases from J, with 12 bases between. The CDR3 loop reads CASSTKTSNNSPLHF. The CDR3 DNA sequence: TGTGCCAGTAGTACAAAGACAAGCAATAATTCACCCCTCCACTTT.

This chain joins TRBV30 and TRBJ2-4; 13 bases are a match to TRBD2. V lost 4 bases, J lost 6 bases, and 3 bases stayed unmatched. CDR3 length: 14 amino acids. Looked up from germline, CDR1 is GTSNPN and CDR2 is SVGIG (reference sequence). This CDR3 reads CAWNRLAGGNIQYF. The CDR3 nucleotides read TGTGCCTGGAATCGACTAGCGGGAGGAAACATTCAGTACTTC.

The chain employs TRBV6-6 and TRBJ1-5; 7 nucleotides agree with TRBD1. This CDR3 comprises 15 residues. Looked up from germline, CDR1 is MNHNY and CDR2 is SVGAGI (reference sequence). V trimming: 8 bases; J trimming: 2 bases; junction bases outside the gene matches: 9. CDR3 sequence reads: CASGKTGVGNQPQHF. CDR3 DNA: TGTGCCAGCGGGAAAACAGGGGTGGGCAATCAGCCCCAGCATTTT.

The chain couples TRBV10-3 to TRBJ2-3; weak D call: TRBD1 (6 bases). CDR1 and CDR2 from the germline V gene are ENHRY and SYGVKD. Trimming cost V 5 bases and J 0 bases, with 9 bases left between them. CDR3 length: 14 residues. CDR3 nucleotide sequence: TGTGCCATCAGTAGTACAGGGAGCACAGATACGCAGTATTTT. Protein: CAISSTGSTDTQYF.

V gene TRBV7-2 combines with J gene TRBJ2-3, with 10 bases fitting TRBD2. With 4 bases clipped from V and 5 bases from J, the junction kept 15 bases outside the gene matches. This CDR3 is built from 18 residues. Germline CDR1 and CDR2: SGHTA and FQGNSA. The CDR3 loop is CASSSIRELAGEGDTQYF. CDR3 sequence (DNA): TGTGCCAGCAGCTCCATCAGAGAGCTAGCGGGGGAGGGAGATACGCAGTATTTT.

The CDR3 here is CASSGDRYNEKLFF. For the CDR3, the DNA is TGTGCCAGCAGCGGGGACCGATATAATGAAAAACTGTTTTTT. V usage is TRBV6-1 and J usage is TRBJ1-4, with a tentative D call TRBD1 (5 bases). Trimming stripped 6 bases from V and 4 bases from J, with 12 bases between. The CDR3 is made up of 14 amino acids. The germline CDR1 and CDR2 sequences are MNHNS and SASEGT.

The V gene is TRBV30, the J gene TRBJ2-7, with 11 nucleotides matching TRBD2. CDR1 is GTSNPN, CDR2 SVGIG, per germline (reference sequence). Trimming took 0 bases from V and 8 from J; bases not matched to a gene: 6. CDR3 length: 14 amino acids. CDR3: CAWSVTGLAEKQYF. The CDR3 DNA is TGTGCCTGGAGTGTAACGGGACTAGCGGAGAAGCAGTACTTC.

This chain links TRBV4-1 with TRBJ2-1; D perhaps matches TRBD2 (6 bases). V was trimmed by 5 bases and J by 10 bases, leaving 24 bases between them. This CDR3 is built from 16 residues. Germline assignment: CDR1 MGHRA and CDR2 YSYEKL. This CDR3 is CASSYAGLVNKAEQFF. CDR3 nucleotides: TGCGCCAGCAGCTATGCGGGGCTAGTGAACAAAGCCGAGCAGTTCTTC.

V gene TRBV11-3 combines with J gene TRBJ2-2; 8 bases are a match to TRBD1. CDR3 length equals 16 residues. Germline CDR1 reads SGHNT; CDR2 reads YENEEA. The V gene end was trimmed by 5 bases and the J gene end by 1 base; junction bases not matched to a gene: 6. The CDR3 sequence: CASSEPGTGNTGELFF. The CDR3 DNA sequence: TGTGCCAGCAGCGAACCTGGGACAGGGAACACCGGGGAGCTGTTTTTT.

The chain uses TRBV7-2 and TRBJ1-5, with D unclear. The CDR3 loop spans 14 amino acids. V lost 5 bases and J 3 bases, leaving 11 bases between the germline ends. Germline-derived CDR1 and CDR2 are SGHTA and FQGNSA. The chain's CDR3 is CASSPMGSNQPQHF. CDR3 in DNA: TGTGCCAGCAGCCCAATGGGGTCCAATCAGCCCCAGCATTTT.

This clone was seen once. This specimen includes other DNA sequences encoding the same CDR3. This rearrangement joins TRBV2 to TRBJ2-3; 8 bases fit TRBD2. The J segment lost 6 bases and the V segment lost 2 bases, leaving 4 bases of the junction unmatched. This CDR3 is 14 amino acids long. Looked up from germline, CDR1 is SNHLY and CDR2 is FYNNEI. As DNA, the CDR3 is TGTGCCAGCAGTGAATTGGGACTAGAGGATACGCAGTATTTT. It specifies CASSELGLEDTQYF.

J is TRBJ2-3 and V is TRBV18; D may match TRBD1 or TRBD2 (5 bases each). Germline V gene sequence: CDR1 KGHSH, CDR2 LQKENI. The CDR3 has 15 residues. The V gene lost 6 bases and the J gene lost 5 bases, with 18 bases spanning the gap. The CDR3 region is CASSPKVGAEDTQYF. The CDR3 bases are TGTGCCAGCTCTCCGAAGGTCGGGGCGGAAGATACGCAGTATTTT.

The chain uses TRBV30 and TRBJ1-1; D is uncertain. The CDR3 has 15 residues. V lost 5 bases, J lost 1 base, and 17 bases lay in between. Germline V gives CDR1 GTSNPN, CDR2 SVGIG (reference sequence). This CDR3 is CAWEDGLAPNTEAFF. The CDR3 DNA reads TGTGCCTGGGAGGATGGCCTGGCCCCGAACACTGAAGCTTTCTTT.

The genes are TRBV28 and TRBJ2-4; D is unclear. Trimming cost V 6 bases and J 0 bases, with 15 bases left between them. Germline lookup yields CDR1 MDHEN and CDR2 SYDVKM. The CDR3 has 16 residues. The CDR3 loop is CASSPRAFLAKNIQYF. The CDR3 nucleotides read TGTGCCAGCAGCCCCCGAGCCTTTTTAGCCAAAAACATTCAGTACTTC.

J is TRBJ1-3 and V is TRBV6-1; D uncertain. V was clipped by 5 bases and J by 4 bases, with 6 bases between them. The length of the CDR3 is 12 residues. Germline assignment: CDR1 MNHNS and CDR2 SASEGT. In nucleotides, the CDR3 is TGTGCCAGCAGTACCCCAGGAAACACCATATATTTT. Encoded protein: CASSTPGNTIYF.

The gene calls are TRBV28 and TRBJ2-1; D may be TRBD1 or TRBD2 (5 bases each). V lost 8 bases to trimming and J lost 4 bases, with 15 bases between them. The CDR3 loop spans 14 amino acids. The germline CDR1 and CDR2 sequences are MDHEN and SYDVKM. Written as DNA, the CDR3 is TGTGCCAGCGGCTGGGGGTTCGGTTACAATGAGCAGTTCTTC. It is translated as CASGWGFGYNEQFF.

V and J are TRBV7-2 and TRBJ2-3; no clear D gene. Deletions cut 1 base from V and 2 bases from J, with 13 bases between. Germline CDR1 and CDR2: SGHTA and FQGNSA. The CDR3 consists of 16 residues. CDR3 in amino acids: CASSLVGALNTDTQYF. The CDR3 nucleotides read TGTGCCAGCAGCTTAGTCGGCGCTCTTAACACAGATACGCAGTATTTT.

The chain couples TRBV5-5 to TRBJ2-7; 11 bases map to TRBD1. V trimming: 4 bases; J trimming: 4 bases; junction bases outside the gene matches: 7. In germline, CDR1 is SGHKS, CDR2 YYEKEE (reference sequence). CDR3 length equals 15 residues. The CDR3 DNA reads as TGTGCCAGCAGCACCGCCGGGACAGGGGGTTACGAGCAGTACTTC. Encoded protein: CASSTAGTGGYEQYF.

V usage is TRBV28 and J usage is TRBJ2-7, with 8 bases identical to TRBD1. With V trimmed by 6 bases and J by 10 bases, 8 bases remained unmatched. This CDR3 has 12 amino acids. The germline V gene encodes CDR1 MDHEN and CDR2 SYDVKM. Here the CDR3 DNA reads TGTGCCAGCAGCAAGACGACAGGGGCCCAGTACTTC. This gives the protein CASSKTTGAQYF.

The chain carries TRBV28 and TRBJ2-1, with 8 bases matching TRBD1. The junction had 11 bases not matched to a gene; V was cut back by 5 bases and J by 2 bases. Germline-derived CDR1 and CDR2 are MDHEN and SYDVKM. CDR3 length: 17 amino acids. The CDR3 sequence is CASSPEGTGKTYNEQFF. In nucleotides, the CDR3 is TGTGCCAGCAGTCCCGAGGGGACAGGCAAGACCTACAATGAGCAGTTCTTC.